This T cell receptor beta chain was sequenced in a study of tumor-infiltrating lymphocytes in primary liver carcinoma. The overall study: Staging placed the tumors at T1-T3 N0M0, and they measured about 4 to 10 cm across.

Regarding this clonotype: The germline gene is not matched at one end of the junction; a read error may be the cause.

TCR beta cDNA was made from 400 to 500 ng total RNA with a constant-region primer. Amplification in three nested multiplex PCR rounds with slightly modified ARM-PCR gave rise to TCR beta libraries. A C-beta reverse primer was combined with TRBV1-TRBV30 forward primers in the first two PCR rounds, and each round had approximately 9 cycles. One entry per CDR3 protein results from TCRdb running MiXCR on the multiplex PCR reads. The sample has 100,000 or so distinct CDR3 sequences, around two thirds seen once. Bulk tissue was left unsorted, and RNA and DNA were co-extracted from about 20-30 mg of it. Primary liver carcinoma, confirmed by histopathology, was surgically resected. Five discrete regions of every tumor underwent sampling. This CDR3 contains 15 residues. Germline CDR1 reads MNHNY; CDR2 reads SVGAGI (reference sequence).

The sample taken for sequencing was liver tumor tissue from sampling region 5. As to subset: tumor region T5, tumor centre. The sequence was obtained from a woman aged 60 to 75 with primary liver carcinoma and hepatitis B virus infection. This chain uses TRBV6-6 with TRBJ1-2; D uncertain. CDR3 coding DNA: TGTGCCAGCAGCCACGGACCCCGAGACGGTTATGACTACACCTTC. It is translated as CASSHGPRDGYDYTF.